This T cell receptor beta chain came from a study of beta chain features in type 1 diabetes. About the study: Healthy donors and patients had similar age, gender and cell yields.

Study findings and constraints: Lower insertion and higher deletion counts appeared at VDJ junctions in type 1 diabetes patients. Type 1 diabetes patients showed a moderate but significant shortening of TCRB CDR3s in all four CD4+ subsets.

In this sample, this clone turned up a few times. Its matching antigen is unknown. Germline CDR1 reads DFQATT; CDR2 reads SNEGSKA (reference sequence). CDR3 size: 10 residues. Trimming removed 5 bases from V and 5 bases from J, with 4 bases in between. Of the isolated RNA, all was reverse transcribed, and so the sequenced material was expressed TCRB transcripts. Data came from immunoSEQ multiplex PCR; TCRdb stores just in-frame clones and leaves some out. The table includes around 250,000 clones, around 21% detected once. The source is a woman aged 40 to 50 with type 1 diabetes. Specimen: naive CD4+ T cells from blood. J is TRBJ2-1 and V is TRBV20-1; D remains unclear. CDR3 in amino acids: CSASDNEQFF. CDR3 nucleotide sequence: TGCAGTGCTTCGGACAATGAGCAGTTCTTC.